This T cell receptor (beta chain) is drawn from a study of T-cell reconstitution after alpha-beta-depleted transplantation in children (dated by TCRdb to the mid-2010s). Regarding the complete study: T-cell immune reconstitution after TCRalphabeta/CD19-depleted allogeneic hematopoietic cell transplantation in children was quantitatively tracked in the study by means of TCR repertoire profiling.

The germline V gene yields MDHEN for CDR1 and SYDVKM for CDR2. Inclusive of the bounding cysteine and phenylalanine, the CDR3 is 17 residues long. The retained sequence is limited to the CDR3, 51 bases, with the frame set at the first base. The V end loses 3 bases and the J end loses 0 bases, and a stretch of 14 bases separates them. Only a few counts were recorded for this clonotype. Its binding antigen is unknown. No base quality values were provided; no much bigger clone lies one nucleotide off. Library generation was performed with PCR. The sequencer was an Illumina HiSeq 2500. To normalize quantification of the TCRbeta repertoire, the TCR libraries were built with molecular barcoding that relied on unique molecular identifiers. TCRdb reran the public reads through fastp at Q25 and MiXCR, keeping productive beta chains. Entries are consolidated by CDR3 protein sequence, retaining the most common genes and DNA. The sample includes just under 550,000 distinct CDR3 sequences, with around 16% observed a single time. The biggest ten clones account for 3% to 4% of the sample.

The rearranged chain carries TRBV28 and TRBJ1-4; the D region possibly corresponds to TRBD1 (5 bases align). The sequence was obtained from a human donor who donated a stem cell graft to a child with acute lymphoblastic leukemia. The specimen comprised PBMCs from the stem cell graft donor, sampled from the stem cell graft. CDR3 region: CASSFLRDGATNEKLFF. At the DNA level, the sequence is TGTGCCAGCAGTTTCCTCCGGGACGGTGCAACTAATGAAAAACTGTTTTTT.